This TCR beta chain was sequenced in a study of cytomegalovirus exposure and HLA in healthy donors. PCR was performed using 60 Vbeta and 13 Jbeta primers. Produced via immunoSEQ multiplex PCR; TCRdb's table is partial and in-frame only. The sample contains 150,000 to 200,000 clones, approximately 85% of which appear only once. The V and J ends lost 0 bases and 14 bases, in that order; junction bases with no gene match: 4. Germline V CDR1 and CDR2: SGHRS, YFSETQ. The CDR3 loop spans 12 amino acids. The origin of this receptor is a man younger than 40 in good health and CMV-seropositive. This sequence joins TRBV5-1 and TRBJ2-1; 8 bases fit TRBD1. Sequencing used PBMCs. The CDR3 sequence is CASSLGTGSEFF. The CDR3 DNA reads TGCGCCAGCAGCTTGGGGACAGGGTCGGAGTTCTTC.